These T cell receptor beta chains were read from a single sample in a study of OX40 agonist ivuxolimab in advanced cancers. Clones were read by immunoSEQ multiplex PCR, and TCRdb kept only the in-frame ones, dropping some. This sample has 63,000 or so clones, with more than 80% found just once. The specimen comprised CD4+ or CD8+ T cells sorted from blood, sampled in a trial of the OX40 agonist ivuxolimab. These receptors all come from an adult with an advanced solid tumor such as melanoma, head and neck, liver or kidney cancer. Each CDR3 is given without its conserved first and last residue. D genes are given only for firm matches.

CDR3 protein: ASSEARGTGDEQF
V gene: TRBV2
D gene: TRBD1
J gene: TRBJ2-1

CDR3 protein: ASSLGGGTYEQY
V gene: TRBV5-6
D gene: NA
J gene: TRBJ2-7

CDR3 protein: ASGLARTPASGELF
V gene: TRBV12-5
D gene: NA
J gene: TRBJ2-2

CDR3 protein: ASSEIGSGTGTEAF
V gene: TRBV2
D gene: NA
J gene: TRBJ1-1

CDR3 protein: ASSSRGGGARTQY
V gene: TRBV6-1
D gene: TRBD2
J gene: TRBJ2-3

CDR3 protein: ASSLKAGSGANVLT
V gene: TRBV16
D gene: TRBD2
J gene: TRBJ2-6

CDR3 protein: ASSPTGFGANVLT
V gene: TRBV11-3
D gene: TRBD1
J gene: TRBJ2-6

CDR3 protein: ASSYTGAGANVLT
V gene: TRBV11-1
D gene: TRBD1
J gene: TRBJ2-6

CDR3 protein: ASRMRGGNTEAF
V gene: TRBV19
D gene: NA
J gene: TRBJ1-1

CDR3 protein: ASSLARTANSPLH
V gene: TRBV7-9
D gene: NA
J gene: TRBJ1-6

CDR3 protein: ASSIGTSGGRRDTQY
V gene: TRBV19
D gene: TRBD2
J gene: TRBJ2-3

CDR3 protein: ASSLGLAGVQETQY
V gene: TRBV11-3
D gene: TRBD2
J gene: TRBJ2-5

CDR3 protein: AAWEDTDTQY
V gene: TRBV6-4
D gene: NA
J gene: TRBJ2-3

CDR3 protein: ASRAVPGELF
V gene: TRBV19
D gene: NA
J gene: TRBJ2-2

CDR3 protein: ASSPSGTGNTEAF
V gene: TRBV18
D gene: TRBD1
J gene: TRBJ1-1

CDR3 protein: ASSNGQGVYGYT
V gene: TRBV5-4
D gene: TRBD1
J gene: TRBJ1-2

CDR3 protein: ASTIASANTGELF
V gene: TRBV5-8
D gene: NA
J gene: TRBJ2-2

CDR3 protein: ASLLGQDYGYT
V gene: TRBV2
D gene: TRBD1
J gene: TRBJ1-2

CDR3 protein: ASSKVRTGNQPQH
V gene: TRBV21-1
D gene: NA
J gene: TRBJ1-5

CDR3 protein: ASSLGGDQPQH
V gene: TRBV6-5
D gene: NA
J gene: TRBJ1-5

CDR3 protein: ASSQDLMGQGYTEAF
V gene: TRBV4-2
D gene: TRBD1
J gene: TRBJ1-1

CDR3 protein: ASSVDRGEQPQH
V gene: TRBV2
D gene: TRBD1
J gene: TRBJ1-5

CDR3 protein: ASRWGENQPQH
V gene: TRBV2
D gene: NA
J gene: TRBJ1-5

CDR3 protein: ASSVNWRGDNEQF
V gene: TRBV2
D gene: TRBD2
J gene: TRBJ2-1

CDR3 protein: ATGGPWSSYEQY
V gene: TRBV28
D gene: NA
J gene: TRBJ2-7